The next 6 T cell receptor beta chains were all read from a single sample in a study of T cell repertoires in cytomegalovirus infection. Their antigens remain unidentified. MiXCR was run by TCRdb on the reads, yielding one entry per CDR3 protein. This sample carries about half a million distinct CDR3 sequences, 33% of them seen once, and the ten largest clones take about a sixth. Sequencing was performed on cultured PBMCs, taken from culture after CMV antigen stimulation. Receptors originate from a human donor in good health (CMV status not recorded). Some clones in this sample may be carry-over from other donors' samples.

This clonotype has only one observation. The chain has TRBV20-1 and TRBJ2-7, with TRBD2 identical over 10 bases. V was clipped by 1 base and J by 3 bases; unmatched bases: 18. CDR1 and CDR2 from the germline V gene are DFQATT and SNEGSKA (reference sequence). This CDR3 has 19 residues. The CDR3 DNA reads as TGCAGTGCTAGAGGGGAAACTAGCGGGATCCAGCGGTCCCTCTACGAGCAGTACTTC. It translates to CSARGETSGIQRSLYEQYF.

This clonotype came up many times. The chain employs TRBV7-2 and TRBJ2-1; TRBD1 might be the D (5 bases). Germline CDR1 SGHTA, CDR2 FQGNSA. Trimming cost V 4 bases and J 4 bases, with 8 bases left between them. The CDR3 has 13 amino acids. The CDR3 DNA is TGTGCCAGCAGCTACCCAGGGTACAATGAGCAGTTCTTC. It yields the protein CASSYPGYNEQFF.

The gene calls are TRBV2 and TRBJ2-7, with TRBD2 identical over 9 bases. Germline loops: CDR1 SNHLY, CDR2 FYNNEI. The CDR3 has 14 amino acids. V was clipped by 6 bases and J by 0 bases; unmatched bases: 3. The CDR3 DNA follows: TGTGCCAGCAGGGGACTAGCTATCTCCTACGAGCAGTACGTC. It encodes CASRGLAISYEQYV.

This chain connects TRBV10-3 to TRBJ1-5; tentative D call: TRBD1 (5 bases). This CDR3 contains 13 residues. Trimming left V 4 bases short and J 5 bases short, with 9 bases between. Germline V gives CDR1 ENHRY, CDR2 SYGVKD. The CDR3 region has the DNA TGTGCCATCAGTGTAGGGGAGGATCAGCCCCAGCATTTT. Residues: CAISVGEDQPQHF.

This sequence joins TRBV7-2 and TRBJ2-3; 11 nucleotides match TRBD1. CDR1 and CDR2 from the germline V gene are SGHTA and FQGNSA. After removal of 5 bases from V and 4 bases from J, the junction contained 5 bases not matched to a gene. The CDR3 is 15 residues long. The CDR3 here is CASSRDRGSSDTQYF. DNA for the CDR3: TGTGCCAGCAGCCGGGACAGGGGGTCTTCAGATACGCAGTATTTT. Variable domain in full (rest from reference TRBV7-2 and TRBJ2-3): GAGVSQSPSNKVTEKGKDVELRCDPISGHTALYWYRQSLGQGLEFLIYFQGNSAPDKSGLPSDRFSAERTGGSVSTLTIQRTQQEDSAVYLCASSRDRGSSDTQYFGPGTRLTVL.

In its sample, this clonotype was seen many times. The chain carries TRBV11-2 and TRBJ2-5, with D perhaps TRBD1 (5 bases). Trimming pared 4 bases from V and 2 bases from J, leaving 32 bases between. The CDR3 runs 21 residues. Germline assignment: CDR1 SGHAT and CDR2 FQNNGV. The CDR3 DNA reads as TGTGCCAGCAGCTATAGGGGATTGTGGCGGCTCTCTCAAGTTGTGCAAGAGACCCAGTACTTC. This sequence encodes CASSYRGLWRLSQVVQETQYF.